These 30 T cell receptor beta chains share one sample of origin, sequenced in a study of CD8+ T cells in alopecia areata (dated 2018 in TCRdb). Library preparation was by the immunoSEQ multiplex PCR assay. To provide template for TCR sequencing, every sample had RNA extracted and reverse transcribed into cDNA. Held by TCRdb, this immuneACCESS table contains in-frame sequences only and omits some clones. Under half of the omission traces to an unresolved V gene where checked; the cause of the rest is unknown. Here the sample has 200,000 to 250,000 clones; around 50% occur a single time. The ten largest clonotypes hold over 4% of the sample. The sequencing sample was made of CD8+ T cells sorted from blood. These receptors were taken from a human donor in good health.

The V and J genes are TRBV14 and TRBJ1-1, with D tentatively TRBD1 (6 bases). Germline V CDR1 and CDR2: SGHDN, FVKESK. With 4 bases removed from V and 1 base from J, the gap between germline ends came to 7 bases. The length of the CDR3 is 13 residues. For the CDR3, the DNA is TGTGCCAGCAGCCGCAGGGGGAACACTGAAGCTTTCTTT. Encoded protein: CASSRRGNTEAFF. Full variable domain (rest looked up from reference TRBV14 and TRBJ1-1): EAGVTQFPSHSVIEKGQTVTLRCDPISGHDNLYWYRRVMGKEIKFLLHFVKESKQDESGMPNNRFLAERTGGTYSTLKVQPAELEDSGVYFCASSRRGNTEAFFGQGTRLTVV.

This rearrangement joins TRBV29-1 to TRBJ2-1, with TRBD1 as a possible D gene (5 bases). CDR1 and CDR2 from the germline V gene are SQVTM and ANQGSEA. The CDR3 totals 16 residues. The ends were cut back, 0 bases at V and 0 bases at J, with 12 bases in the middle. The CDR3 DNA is TGCAGCGTTGAAGAGGGGCAGAGAAGCTCCTACAATGAGCAGTTCTTC. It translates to CSVEEGQRSSYNEQFF.

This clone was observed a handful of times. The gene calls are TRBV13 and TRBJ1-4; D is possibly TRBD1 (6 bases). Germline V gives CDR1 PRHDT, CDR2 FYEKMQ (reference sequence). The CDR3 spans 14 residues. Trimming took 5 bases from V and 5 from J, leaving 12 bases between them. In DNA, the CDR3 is TGTGCCAGCAGCCCCCGGGACACCAATGAAAAACTGTTTTTT. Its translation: CASSPRDTNEKLFF.

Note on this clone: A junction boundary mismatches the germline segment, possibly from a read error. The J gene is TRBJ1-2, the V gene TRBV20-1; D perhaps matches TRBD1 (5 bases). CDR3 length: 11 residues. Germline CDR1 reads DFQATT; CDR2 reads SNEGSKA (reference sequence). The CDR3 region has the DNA TGCAGTGCTAGAGATCTGGCAGGGTCGTTCTTC. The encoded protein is CSARDLAGSFF.

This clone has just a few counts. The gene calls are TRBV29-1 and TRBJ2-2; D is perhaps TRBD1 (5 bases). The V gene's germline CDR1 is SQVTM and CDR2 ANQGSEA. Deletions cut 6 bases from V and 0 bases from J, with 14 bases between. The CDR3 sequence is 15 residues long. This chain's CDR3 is CSVRTGNANTGELFF. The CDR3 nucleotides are TGCAGCGTGCGCACAGGCAACGCGAACACCGGGGAGCTGTTTTTT.

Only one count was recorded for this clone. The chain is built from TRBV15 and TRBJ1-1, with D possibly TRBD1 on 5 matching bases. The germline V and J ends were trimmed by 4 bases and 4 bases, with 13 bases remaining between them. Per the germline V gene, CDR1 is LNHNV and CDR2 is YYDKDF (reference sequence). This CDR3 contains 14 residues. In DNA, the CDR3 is TGTGCCACCAGCAACCCGGGGCATGGCACTGAAGCTTTCTTT. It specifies CATSNPGHGTEAFF.

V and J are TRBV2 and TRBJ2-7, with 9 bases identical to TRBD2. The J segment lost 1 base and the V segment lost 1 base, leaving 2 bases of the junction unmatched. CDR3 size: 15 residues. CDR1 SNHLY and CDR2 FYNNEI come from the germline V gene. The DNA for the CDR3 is TGTGCCAGCAGTGAAGTTAGCGGGGGATCCTACGAGCAGTACTTC. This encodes CASSEVSGGSYEQYF.

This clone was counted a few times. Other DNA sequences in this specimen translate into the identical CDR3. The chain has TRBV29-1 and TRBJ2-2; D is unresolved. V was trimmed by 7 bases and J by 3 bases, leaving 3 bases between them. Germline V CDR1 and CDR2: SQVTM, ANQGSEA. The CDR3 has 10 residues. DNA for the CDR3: TGCAGCGGGTACACCGGGGAGCTGTTTTTT. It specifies CSGYTGELFF.

CDR3 residues: CAWKALGNTIYF. The CDR3 DNA reads as TGTGCCTGGAAAGCCCTTGGAAACACCATATATTTT. This chain links TRBV30 with TRBJ1-3; no reliable D call. Germline values: CDR1 GTSNPN, CDR2 SVGIG (reference sequence). V lost 4 bases to trimming and J lost 3 bases, with 7 bases between them. The CDR3 has 12 amino acids.

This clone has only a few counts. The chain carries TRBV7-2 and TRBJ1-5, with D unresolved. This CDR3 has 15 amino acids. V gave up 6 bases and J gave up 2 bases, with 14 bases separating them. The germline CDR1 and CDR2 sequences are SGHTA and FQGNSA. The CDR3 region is CASSRGFGGNQPQHF. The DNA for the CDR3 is TGTGCCAGCAGTCGCGGATTCGGGGGCAATCAGCCCCAGCATTTT.

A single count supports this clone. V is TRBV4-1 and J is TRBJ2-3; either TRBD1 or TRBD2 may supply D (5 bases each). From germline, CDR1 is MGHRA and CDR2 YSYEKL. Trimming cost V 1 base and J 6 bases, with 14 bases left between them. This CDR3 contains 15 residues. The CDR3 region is CASSQGLIWDDTQYF. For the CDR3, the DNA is TGCGCCAGCAGCCAAGGCCTAATATGGGACGATACGCAGTATTTT.

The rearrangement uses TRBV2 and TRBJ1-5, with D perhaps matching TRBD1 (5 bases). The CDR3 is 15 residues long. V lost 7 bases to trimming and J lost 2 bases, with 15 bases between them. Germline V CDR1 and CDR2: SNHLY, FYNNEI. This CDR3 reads CASTLGGMGNQPQHF. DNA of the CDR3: TGTGCCAGCACCCTGGGGGGTATGGGCAATCAGCCCCAGCATTTT. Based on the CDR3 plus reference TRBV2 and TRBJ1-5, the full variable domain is EPEVTQTPSHQVTQMGQEVILRCVPISNHLYFYWYRQILGQKVEFLVSFYNNEISEKSEIFDDQFSVERPDGSNFTLKIRSTKLEDSAMYFCASTLGGMGNQPQHFGDGTRLSIL.

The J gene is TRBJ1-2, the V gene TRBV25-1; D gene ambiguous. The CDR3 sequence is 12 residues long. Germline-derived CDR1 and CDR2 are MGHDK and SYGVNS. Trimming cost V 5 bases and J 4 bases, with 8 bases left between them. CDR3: CASSFSAYGYTF. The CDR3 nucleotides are TGTGCCAGCAGTTTCAGCGCCTATGGCTACACCTTC.

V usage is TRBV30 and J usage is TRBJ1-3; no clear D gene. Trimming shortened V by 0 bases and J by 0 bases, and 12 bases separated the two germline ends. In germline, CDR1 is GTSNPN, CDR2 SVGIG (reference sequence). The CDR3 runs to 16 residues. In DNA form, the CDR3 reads TGTGCCTGGAGTGTAGGAGTGCGACTCTCTGGAAACACCATATATTTT. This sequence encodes CAWSVGVRLSGNTIYF.

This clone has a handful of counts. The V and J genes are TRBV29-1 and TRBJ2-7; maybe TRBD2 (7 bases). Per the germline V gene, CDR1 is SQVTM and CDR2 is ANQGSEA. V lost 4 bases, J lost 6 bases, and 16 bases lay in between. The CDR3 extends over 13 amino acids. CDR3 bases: TGCAGCGTTGTGAGGGGGGGTTGGACCGAGCAGTACTTC. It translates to CSVVRGGWTEQYF.

The CDR3 here is CASSLAAGDNEKLFF. The CDR3 coding sequence is TGTGCCAGCAGCTTAGCGGCAGGGGATAATGAAAAACTGTTTTTT. The chain combines TRBV7-9 with TRBJ1-4; a possible D gene is TRBD1 (6 bases). V shed 0 bases and J shed 4 bases, with 9 bases lying between them. In germline, CDR1 is SEHNR, CDR2 FQNEAQ (reference sequence). The CDR3 runs to 15 residues.

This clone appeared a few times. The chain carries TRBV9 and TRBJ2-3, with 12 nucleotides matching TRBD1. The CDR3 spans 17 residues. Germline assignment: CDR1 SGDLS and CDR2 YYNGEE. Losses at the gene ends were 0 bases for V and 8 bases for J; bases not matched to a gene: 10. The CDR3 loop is CASSVGSGTGGLGTQYF. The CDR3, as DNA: TGTGCCAGCAGCGTAGGATCTGGGACAGGGGGCTTGGGTACGCAGTATTTT.

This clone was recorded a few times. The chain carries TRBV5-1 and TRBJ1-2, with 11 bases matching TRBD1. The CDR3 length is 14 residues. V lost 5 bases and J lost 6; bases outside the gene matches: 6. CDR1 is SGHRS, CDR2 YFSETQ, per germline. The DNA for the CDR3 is TGCGCCAGCAGAAACGGACAGGGGGCAGATGGCTACACCTTC. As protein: CASRNGQGADGYTF.

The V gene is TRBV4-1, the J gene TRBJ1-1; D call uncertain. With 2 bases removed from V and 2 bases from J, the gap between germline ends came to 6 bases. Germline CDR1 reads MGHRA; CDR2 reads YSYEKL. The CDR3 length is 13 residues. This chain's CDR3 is CASSQIGNTEAFF. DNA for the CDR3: TGCGCCAGCAGCCAAATTGGTAACACTGAAGCTTTCTTT.

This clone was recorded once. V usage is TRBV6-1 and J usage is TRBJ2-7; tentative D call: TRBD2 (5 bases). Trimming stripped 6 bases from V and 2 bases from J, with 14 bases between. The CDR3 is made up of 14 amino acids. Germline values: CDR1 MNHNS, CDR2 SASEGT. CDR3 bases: TGTGCCAGCAGGGGTGGGCTAGCTGCCTACGAGCAGTACTTC. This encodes CASRGGLAAYEQYF.

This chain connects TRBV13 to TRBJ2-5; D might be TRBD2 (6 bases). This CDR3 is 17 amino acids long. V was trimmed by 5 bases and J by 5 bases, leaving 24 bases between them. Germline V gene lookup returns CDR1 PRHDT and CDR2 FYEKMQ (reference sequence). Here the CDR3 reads CASSPVALRGAVETQYF. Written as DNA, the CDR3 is TGTGCCAGCAGCCCAGTGGCCCTTCGCGGGGCGGTCGAGACCCAGTACTTC.

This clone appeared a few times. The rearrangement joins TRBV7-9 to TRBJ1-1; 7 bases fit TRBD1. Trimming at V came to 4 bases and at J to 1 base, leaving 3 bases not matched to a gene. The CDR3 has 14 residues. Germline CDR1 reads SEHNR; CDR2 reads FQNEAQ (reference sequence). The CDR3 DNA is TGTGCCAGCAGCTCGGGACAGCCGAACACTGAAGCTTTCTTT. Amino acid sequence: CASSSGQPNTEAFF. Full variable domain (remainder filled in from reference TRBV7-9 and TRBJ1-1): DTGVSQNPRHKITKRGQNVTFRCDPISEHNRLYWYRQTLGQGPEFLTYFQNEAQLEKSRLLSDRFSAERPKGSFSTLEIQRTEQGDSAMYLCASSSGQPNTEAFFGQGTRLTVV.

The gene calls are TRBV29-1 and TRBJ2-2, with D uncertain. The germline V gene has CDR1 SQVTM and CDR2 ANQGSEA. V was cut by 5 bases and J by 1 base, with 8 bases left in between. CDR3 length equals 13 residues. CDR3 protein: CSVSARNTGELFF. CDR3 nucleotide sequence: TGCAGCGTTTCGGCAAGGAACACCGGGGAGCTGTTTTTT.

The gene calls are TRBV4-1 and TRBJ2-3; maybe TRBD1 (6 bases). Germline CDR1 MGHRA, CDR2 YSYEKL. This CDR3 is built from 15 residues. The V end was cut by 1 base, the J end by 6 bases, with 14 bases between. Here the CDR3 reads CASSQGFSGADTQYF. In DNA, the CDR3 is TGCGCCAGCAGCCAAGGGTTTTCAGGGGCCGATACGCAGTATTTT.

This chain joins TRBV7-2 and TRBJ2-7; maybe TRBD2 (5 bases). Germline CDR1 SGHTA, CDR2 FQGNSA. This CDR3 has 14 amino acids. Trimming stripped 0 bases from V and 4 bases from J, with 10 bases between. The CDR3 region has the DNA TGTGCCAGCAGCTTAGCTTCCAGGACTTACGAGCAGTACTTC. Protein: CASSLASRTYEQYF.

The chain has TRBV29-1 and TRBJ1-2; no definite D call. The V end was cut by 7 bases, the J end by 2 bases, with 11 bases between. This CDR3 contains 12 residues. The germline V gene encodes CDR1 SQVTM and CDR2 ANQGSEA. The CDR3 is CSALTPNYGYTF. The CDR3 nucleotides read TGCAGCGCCCTGACACCAAACTATGGCTACACCTTC.

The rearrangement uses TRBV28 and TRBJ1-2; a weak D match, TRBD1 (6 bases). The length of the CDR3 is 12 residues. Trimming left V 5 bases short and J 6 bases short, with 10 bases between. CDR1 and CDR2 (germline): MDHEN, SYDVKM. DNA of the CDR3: TGTGCCAGCAGTGGAGGGGGAAATGGCTACACCTTC. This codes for CASSGGGNGYTF.

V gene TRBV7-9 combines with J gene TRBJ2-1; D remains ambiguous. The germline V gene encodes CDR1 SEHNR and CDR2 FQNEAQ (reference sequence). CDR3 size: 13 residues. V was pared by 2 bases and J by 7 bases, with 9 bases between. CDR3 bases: TGTGCCAGCAGCTTAAGTCCTGGTAATGAGCAGTTCTTC. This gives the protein CASSLSPGNEQFF. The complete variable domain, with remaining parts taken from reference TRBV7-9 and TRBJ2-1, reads DTGVSQNPRHKITKRGQNVTFRCDPISEHNRLYWYRQTLGQGPEFLTYFQNEAQLEKSRLLSDRFSAERPKGSFSTLEIQRTEQGDSAMYLCASSLSPGNEQFFGPGTRLTVL.

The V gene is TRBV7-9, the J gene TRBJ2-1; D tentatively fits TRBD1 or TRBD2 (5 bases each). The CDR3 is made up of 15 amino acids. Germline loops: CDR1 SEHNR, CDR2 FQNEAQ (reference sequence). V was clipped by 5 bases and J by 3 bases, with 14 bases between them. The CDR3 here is CASSPGEGSYNEQFF. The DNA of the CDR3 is TGTGCCAGCAGCCCCGGAGAGGGGAGCTACAATGAGCAGTTCTTC.

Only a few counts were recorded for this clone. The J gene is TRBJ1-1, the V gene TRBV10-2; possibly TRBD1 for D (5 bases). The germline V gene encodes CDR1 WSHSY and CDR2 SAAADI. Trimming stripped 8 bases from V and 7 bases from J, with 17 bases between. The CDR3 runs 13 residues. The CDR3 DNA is TGCGCCAGCCAACCGAGCAGGGCTATTGAAGCTTTCTTT. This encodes CASQPSRAIEAFF.